This T cell receptor (beta chain) was recovered during a study of vaccination and CD4 T cells after COVID-19. Across the whole study: Convalescent individuals numbered four females and six males, two being Hispanic. Study observations and caveats: Convalescent patients saw a median roughly 90% of their reactive clones show up only after vaccination. Spike mono-reactivity was the property of 304 of 307 vaccine-specific clones in convalescent patients.

Researchers used the Oncomine TCR Beta short-read assay to sequence DNA from cultured CD4+ T cells. TCRdb independently ran MiXCR on the PCR reads; one entry per CDR3 protein. The sample records about 10,000 distinct CDR3 sequences, approximately 59% being singletons. The sample's treatment: approximately nine-day PBMC culture with coronavirus spike peptide pools or control peptides (ViraFEST assay). The sample holds a few counts of this clonotype. The antigen remains unidentified. The sequence was obtained from a human donor who had recovered from COVID-19. The sample was CD4+ T cells from blood, cultured in vitro.

CDR3: CASSSGLVNYGYTF. The DNA of the CDR3 is TGTGCCAGCAGTTCAGGATTAGTTAACTATGGCTACACCTTC. This chain connects TRBV28 to TRBJ1-2; D gene unclear. Germline values: CDR1 MDHEN, CDR2 SYDVKM. Trimming pared 4 bases from V and 1 base from J, leaving 10 bases between. This CDR3 contains 14 residues.